This TCR beta chain came from a study of shared clonotypes between healthy human individuals. As for the study in general: The plates for each donor numbered three CD4 naive, three CD4 memory, two CD8 naive and one CD8 memory.

Memory CD4+ cells were the fraction left after CD45RA+ naive selection. An even split of each subset's genomic DNA across several immunoSEQ plates was performed. Some clones are missing from TCRdb's copy, which holds only in-frame ones; the method was immunoSEQ multiplex PCR. The sample lists some 1.5 million clones, around 97% occurring once. The CDR3 is 15 amino acids. Trimming removed 4 bases from V and 8 bases from J, with 18 bases in between. Germline CDR1 and CDR2: SGHNT and YYREEE (reference sequence). The clonotype comes from a man aged 25 to 45 in good health. Specimen: naive CD4+ T cells sorted from blood. As to subset: CD45RA+ positively selected. The chain uses TRBV5-4 and TRBJ2-2, with TRBD1 as a possible D gene (5 bases). As DNA, the CDR3 is TGTGCCAGCAGCCAAGATGGTGTGGGGCCTGGGGAGCTGTTTTTT. Translating it yields CASSQDGVGPGELFF.